These T cell receptor beta chains were read from a single sample in a study of CD8 T cells in seronegative destructive rheumatoid arthritis. Method: immunoSEQ multiplex PCR; TCRdb's copy keeps in-frame clones and lacks some. The table has under 800 clones, less than 90% seen once. Sequenced input: CD8+ T cells from blood. Receptor source: a woman aged 50-75 years with seronegative destructive rheumatoid arthritis. Both conserved end residues are part of each CDR3. Fields, in order: clone size, D gene, V gene, J gene, CDR3 DNA, CDR3 protein. The D gene is left open where the match is weak. Size is stated for part of the rows, as once, few or many counts, or as a class when the clone is expanded.

-	TRBD1	TRBV10-1	TRBJ1-2	TGCGCCAGCAGTGAGCGACAGGGGCTGGGCTACACCTTC	CASSERQGLGYTF
-	-	TRBV10-2	TRBJ1-2	TGCGCCAGCAGTCCGACTGAGAACTATGGCTACACCTTC	CASSPTENYGYTF
-	-	TRBV5-6	TRBJ1-1	TGTGCCAGCAGGCCGGGACACACCTTCTGGAACACTGAAGCTTTCTTT	CASRPGHTFWNTEAFF
few	-	TRBV4-1	TRBJ1-1	TGCGCCAGCAGCACCCGGACAGAGAACACTGAAGCTTTCTTT	CASSTRTENTEAFF
-	-	TRBV27	TRBJ2-1	TGTGCCAGCAGTTTCGGGCAGGGCTACAATGAGCAGTTCTTC	CASSFGQGYNEQFF
-	TRBD2	TRBV30	TRBJ2-1	TGTGCCTGGGACTCCCGCGGGGTGGGAGGGAACAATGAGCAGTTCTTC	CAWDSRGVGGNNEQFF
-	TRBD1	TRBV2	TRBJ2-7	TGTGCCAGCATGACCGGGACAGACTACGAGCAGTACTTC	CASMTGTDYEQYF
few	-	TRBV5-7	TRBJ1-2	TGTGCCAGCAGCGGCGGGGGACGGGAGCACGATGGCTACACCTTC	CASSGGGREHDGYTF
-	-	TRBV4-1	TRBJ2-2	TGCGCCAGCAGCCACCCCGGGGACTCCACCGGGGAGCTGTTTTTT	CASSHPGDSTGELFF
-	TRBD2	TRBV10-2	TRBJ2-7	TGCGCCAGCAGGACTAGCGGTCCCTACGAGCAGTACTTC	CASRTSGPYEQYF
few	TRBD1	TRBV4-1	TRBJ1-6	TGCGCCAGCAGCCAAGAGGGACAGGGAAACTATAATTCACCCCTCCACTTT	CASSQEGQGNYNSPLHF
-	-	TRBV27	TRBJ2-5	TGTGCCAGCGGCCCAGGGGGGAACGGTCAAGGGGGGTGGACCCAGTACTTC	CASGPGGNGQGGWTQYF
-	-	TRBV28	TRBJ2-7	TGTGCCAGCACCTCCGGGGTTTACGAGCAGTACTTC	CASTSGVYEQYF
-	-	TRBV5-4	TRBJ2-7	TGTGCCAGCAGCTTAAGAGGGCTTAACTACGAGCAGTACTTC	CASSLRGLNYEQYF
once	-	TRBV4-3	TRBJ1-2	TGCGCCAGCAGCCAAGACCGGGGAGGGGCTAAGGATGGCTACACCTTC	CASSQDRGGAKDGYTF
-	TRBD1	TRBV4-1	TRBJ2-5	TGCGCCAGCAGCCAAGCGGACAGGGACCAAGAGACCCAGTACTTC	CASSQADRDQETQYF
-	-	TRBV11-2	TRBJ1-6	TGTGCCAGCAGCTTCAAGGGGAATAATTCACCCCTCCACTTT	CASSFKGNNSPLHF
-	TRBD1	TRBV30	TRBJ1-1	TGTGCCTGGAGTGTTACAGGGGGCTGGTGGACTGAAGCTTTCTTT	CAWSVTGGWWTEAFF
-	-	TRBV7-6	TRBJ1-2	TGTGCCAGCAGCTCCCTAATTGAATCTCGAAAGATCTATGGCTACACCTTC	CASSSLIESRKIYGYTF
-	TRBD2	TRBV7-7	TRBJ2-7	TGTGCTAGCAGCCCCACTAGCGGGGGGATATACGAGCAGTACTTC	CASSPTSGGIYEQYF
-	-	TRBV7-9	TRBJ1-1	TGTGCCGGGAAGACAGGAGTGAACACTGAAGCTTTCTTT	CAGKTGVNTEAFF
-	-	TRBV21-1	TRBJ2-3	TGTGCCAGCAGCAAAGGACAGGGTCGTGACGTAGGGACAGATACGCAGTATTTT	CASSKGQGRDVGTDTQYF
-	TRBD1	TRBV4-1	TRBJ2-7	TGCGCCAGCAGCCTGTCGACAGGGGGCCTTTACGAGCAGTACTTC	CASSLSTGGLYEQYF
-	-	TRBV11-2	TRBJ2-7	TGTGCCAGCAGCTTCGGGCGCCTGACTAATTCTAACTACGAGCAGTACTTC	CASSFGRLTNSNYEQYF
once	-	TRBV27	TRBJ2-1	TGTGCCAGCAGTTTTGGCACAGTTAATGAGCAGTTCTTC	CASSFGTVNEQFF
hyperexpanded	-	TRBV11-2	TRBJ1-3	TGTGCCAGCAGCTTAGCCCTGGGCAGCTCTGGAAACACCATATATTTT	CASSLALGSSGNTIYF
-	TRBD2	TRBV2	TRBJ2-5	TGTGCCAGCAAGCGGGGGGTACAGCAAGAGACCCAGTACTTC	CASKRGVQQETQYF
-	-	TRBV27	TRBJ1-4	TGTGCCAGCAGTTCCGTCGGGAATGAAAAACTGTTTTTT	CASSSVGNEKLFF
few	-	TRBV5-8	TRBJ2-6	TGTGCCAGCAGCTTTAGGATAGCTGTGGTTGGGGCCAACGTCCTGACTTTC	CASSFRIAVVGANVLTF
-	TRBD1	TRBV27	TRBJ2-7	TGTGCCAGCAGTGTCCGCGGACAGGGCTACGAGCAGTACTTC	CASSVRGQGYEQYF
-	TRBD2	TRBV27	TRBJ2-1	TGTGCCAGTACTAGCGGGGGCATCAATGAGCAGTTCTTC	CASTSGGINEQFF
-	TRBD1	TRBV27	TRBJ2-6	TGTGCCAGCAGTTCCTCGACAGGGGGCTCTGGGGCCAACGTCCTGACTTTC	CASSSSTGGSGANVLTF
once	TRBD1	TRBV6-1	TRBJ1-2	TGTGCCAGCAGTGAAGCAGCCGGGACAGGATTCTATGGCTACACCTTC	CASSEAAGTGFYGYTF
once	-	TRBV5-5	TRBJ2-2	TGTGCCAGCAGCTTGTGGTCGGGGACGAACACCGGGGAGCTGTTTTTT	CASSLWSGTNTGELFF
few	TRBD2	TRBV4-3	TRBJ2-7	TGCGCCAGCAGCCAAACCTCCGGGACTAATCACGAGCAGTACTTC	CASSQTSGTNHEQYF
-	-	TRBV21-1	TRBJ1-5	TGTGCCAGCAGTGAAGCAATAGCTCATTGGCATCATCAGCCCCAGCATTTT	CASSEAIAHWHHQPQHF
-	-	TRBV27	TRBJ2-1	TGTGCCAGCAGTTACTCGACTACTTACAATGAGCAGTTCTTC	CASSYSTTYNEQFF
-	-	TRBV7-2	TRBJ1-2	TGTGCCAGCAGCTTCACAGGGTTCAGCTACACCTTC	CASSFTGFSYTF
-	-	TRBV27	TRBJ1-6	TGTGCCAGCAGTTTATCGGGGCTGTATTCACCCCTCCACTTT	CASSLSGLYSPLHF
-	-	TRBV10-2	TRBJ1-2	TGCGCCAGCAGTGAGTCATGGGGAGCCCCGAGTTATGGCTACACCTTC	CASSESWGAPSYGYTF
once	-	TRBV5-6	TRBJ2-7	TGTGCCAGCAGCTTGGGAGGTGGAGGGCGTGGGTCCTACGAGCAGTACTTC	CASSLGGGGRGSYEQYF
-	TRBD2	TRBV5-6	TRBJ2-2	TGTGCCAGCAGCTTGGGACTAGCGGCCGACCTCCCCGGGCTGTTTTTT	CASSLGLAADLPGLFF
-	-	TRBV19	TRBJ2-7	TGTGCCAGTACGCAGGGCCTCGAGCAGTACTTC	CASTQGLEQYF
-	-	TRBV15	TRBJ1-2	TGTGCCACCAGCACAAGAGTAGAGGGTTATGGCTACACCTTC	CATSTRVEGYGYTF
-	TRBD2	TRBV2	TRBJ2-1	TGTGCCAGCAGTGAACAGGGAGGGACTAATGTGGATGAGCAGTTCTTC	CASSEQGGTNVDEQFF
-	-	TRBV7-6	TRBJ2-7	TGTGCCAGCAGCTTAGAGTTGGCGGTAAGCTACGAGCAGTACTTC	CASSLELAVSYEQYF
-	TRBD1	TRBV6-1	TRBJ2-5	TGTGCCAGCAGCGAACTAGGACAGGGGTTCTTAGAGACCCAGTACTTC	CASSELGQGFLETQYF
-	TRBD2	TRBV18	TRBJ2-1	TGTGCCAGCTCACCAGGGACTAGGGTTTACAATGAGCAGTTCTTC	CASSPGTRVYNEQFF
-	-	TRBV30	TRBJ1-2	TGTGCCTGGGGACAATGGACATCCTTGGACTATGGCTACACCTTC	CAWGQWTSLDYGYTF
-	-	TRBV19	TRBJ1-1	TGTGCCAGTAGTATGACGAACAGAAACACTGAAGCTTTCTTT	CASSMTNRNTEAFF
-	TRBD1	TRBV4-1	TRBJ1-1	TGCGCCAGCAGCCAAGATTTCACAGGGGCCACTGAAGCTTTCTTT	CASSQDFTGATEAFF
-	-	TRBV27	TRBJ2-7	TGTGCCAGCAGTGGGGCCTCCTACGAGCAGTACTTC	CASSGASYEQYF
-	TRBD1	TRBV12-5	TRBJ2-1	TGTGCTAGTGGTTTTCTAGTAGGGGGCTGGGACAATGAGCAGTTCTTC	CASGFLVGGWDNEQFF
-	TRBD1	TRBV28	TRBJ1-5	TGTGCCAGCAAGAGCCGGGACAGGGGGCTCCCAAATCAGCCCCAGCATTTT	CASKSRDRGLPNQPQHF
-	TRBD1	TRBV4-1	TRBJ2-7	TGCGCCAGCAGCCAAGAGGCGGCAGGGGGCTACGACGAGCAGTACTTC	CASSQEAAGGYDEQYF
-	-	TRBV11-3	TRBJ1-3	TGTGCCAGCAGCTTAAACCGGGGAGACACCATATATTTT	CASSLNRGDTIYF
-	TRBD1	TRBV5-8	TRBJ1-5	TGTGCCAGCAGCTTTCGGACAGGGGGCTTTCAGCCCCAGCATTTT	CASSFRTGGFQPQHF
-	TRBD2	TRBV7-8	TRBJ2-1	TGTGCCAGCAGCTTATATGAGCGGGGGGGTGATGAGCAGTTCTTC	CASSLYERGGDEQFF
-	-	TRBV9	TRBJ1-1	TGTGCCAGCAGCCTCGGTGGGAGCACTGAAGCTTTCTTT	CASSLGGSTEAFF
-	-	TRBV5-6	TRBJ2-1	TGTGCCAGCAGCTTGGATGGGGGGACCGGGTACAATGAGCAGTTCTTC	CASSLDGGTGYNEQFF